This is a list of T cell receptor beta chains from one sample in a study of shared clonotypes between healthy human individuals. Profiled with immunoSEQ multiplex PCR; TCRdb holds only in-frame clones, not every one. The sample holds roughly 2.2 million clones; 92% are singletons and the top ten take 0.37%. The material sequenced was naive CD4+ T cells from PBMCs. Every receptor here comes from a man between 18 and 29 years old in good health. Some clones in this sample may be carry-over from other donors' samples. Both conserved end residues are part of each CDR3. Fields, in order: J gene, clone size, CDR3 length, V gene, D gene, CDR3 DNA, CDR3 protein. A D gene is named only where the DNA matches it firmly. Some rows have no size entry. The others give once, few or many, or a class for an expanded clone.

TRBJ1-5 . 16 TRBV6-6 . TGTGCCAGCAGCCGGGGTGTGGGAGGAGGCAATCAGCCCCAGCATTTT CASSRGVGGGNQPQHF
TRBJ2-2 . 13 TRBV29-1 TRBD1 TGCAGCGTGGACAGGGGTAACACCGGGGAGCTGTTTTTT CSVDRGNTGELFF
TRBJ2-1 once 15 TRBV18 . TGTGCCAGCTCACCCCGGGACACCTCCTACAATGAGCAGTTCTTC CASSPRDTSYNEQFF
TRBJ2-7 . 15 TRBV6-5 TRBD2 TGTGCCAGCTATCCTAGCGGTTTAAGCTCCTACGAGCAGTACTTC CASYPSGLSSYEQYF
TRBJ2-7 . 13 TRBV7-9 . TGTGCCAGCAGCTTAGACGCAGGGCTCGAGCAGTACTTC CASSLDAGLEQYF
TRBJ1-5 few 14 TRBV4-1 . TGCGCCAGCAGCCAAGGCTCTTGGGGACAGCCCCAGCATTTT CASSQGSWGQPQHF
TRBJ1-2 . 11 TRBV27 . TGTGCCAACCCGACGGACTATGGCTACACCTTC CANPTDYGYTF
TRBJ2-5 . 14 TRBV6-5 . TGTGCCAGCAGCCCGAGGCTGTACCAAGAGACCCAGTACTTC CASSPRLYQETQYF
TRBJ2-3 . 14 TRBV6-4 . TGTGCCAGCAGTGGTGGCGGGAGCACAGATACGCAGTATTTT CASSGGGSTDTQYF
TRBJ2-4 . 17 TRBV16 . TGTGCCAGCAGCCGTCTCCGGCCCGTCGGTGGTGAAAACATTCAGTACTTC CASSRLRPVGGENIQYF
TRBJ1-1 . 14 TRBV5-1 . TGCGCCAGCAGCTTGGCAGGTACGTCAGCCGAAGCTTTCTTT CASSLAGTSAEAFF
TRBJ2-1 . 14 TRBV28 . TGTGCCAGCAATTGGGCTAGCGTCCCTTTGTTGGGGTTCTTC CASNWASVPLLGFF
TRBJ1-2 . 13 TRBV7-6 . TGTGCCAGCAGCTTAGAAAGGGATGATGGCTACACCTTC CASSLERDDGYTF
TRBJ2-2 . 15 TRBV9 . TGTGCCAGCAGCGACCAAGAGGGGGTTGGCGGGGAGCTGTTTTTT CASSDQEGVGGELFF
TRBJ2-1 . 15 TRBV7-2 TRBD2 TGTGCCAGCAGCACAAGCGGGACGATTTACAATGAGCAGTTCTTC CASSTSGTIYNEQFF
TRBJ1-1 . 17 TRBV27 TRBD1 TGTGCCAGCAGTCGACAGGGAATCAGATTCCTGAACACTGAAGCTTTCTTT CASSRQGIRFLNTEAFF
TRBJ1-2 . 14 TRBV28 . TGTGCCAGCAGAACAGAGGGAGGGTTACGGGGCTGCACCTTC CASRTEGGLRGCTF
TRBJ2-5 . 11 TRBV20-1 . TGCAGTGCTACCGGGACTTCCAGGCGGTACTTC CSATGTSRRYF
TRBJ2-5 . 17 TRBV9 TRBD2 TGTGCCAGCAGCGTAATGGCGGGGGGGCGAACCCAAGAGACCCAGTACTTC CASSVMAGGRTQETQYF
TRBJ2-7 . 15 TRBV11-1 TRBD2 TGTGCCAGCAGCGTGTCTGCGGGAGGACCCTACGAGCAGTACTTC CASSVSAGGPYEQYF
TRBJ1-1 . 14 TRBV10-3 . TGTGCCATCCGGACCCTCAGAACGAACACTGAAGCTTTCTTT CAIRTLRTNTEAFF
TRBJ2-7 . 15 TRBV4-1 . TGCGCCAGCAGCCAAGTAGGCAGGGGAGACTACGAGCAGTACTTC CASSQVGRGDYEQYF
TRBJ1-2 . 14 TRBV28 TRBD1 TGTGCCAGCAGTAAGACAGGGTGGAACTATGGCTACACCTTC CASSKTGWNYGYTF
TRBJ1-1 . 13 TRBV29-1 . TGCAGCGTTGTCCGGGGGCTGGAGGCTGAAGCTTTCTTT CSVVRGLEAEAFF
TRBJ2-7 . 16 TRBV2 TRBD2 TGTGCCAGCAGTGGAGGGCGGGGGACGGCAACCTACGAGCAGTACTTC CASSGGRGTATYEQYF
TRBJ1-2 few 13 TRBV25-1 . TGTGCCAGCAGTGATCCGGGGGGGGATGGCTACACCTTC CASSDPGGDGYTF
TRBJ1-2 . 17 TRBV30 . TGTGCCTGGAGTGACCCGACAGGAGCTAAACCTAACTATGGCTACACCTTC CAWSDPTGAKPNYGYTF
TRBJ1-3 . 16 TRBV6-6 TRBD1 TGTGCCAGCAGTTACACGGACAGGGTTCTTGGAAACACCATATATTTT CASSYTDRVLGNTIYF
TRBJ2-5 . 15 TRBV7-8 TRBD1 TGTGCCAGCAGCTTGCAGGGACAGAGCGGCGAGACCCAGTACTTC CASSLQGQSGETQYF
TRBJ1-4 . 14 TRBV18 . TGTGCCAGCTCACCGGGACGGAGTAATGAAAAACTGTTTTTT CASSPGRSNEKLFF
TRBJ1-2 . 15 TRBV5-6 . TGTGCCAGCAGCTTGGGTGGGACACCCCGCTATGGCTACACCTTC CASSLGGTPRYGYTF
TRBJ2-1 . 13 TRBV2 TRBD1 TGTGCCAGCGCTCAACAGGGGTACAATGAGCAGTTCTTC CASAQQGYNEQFF
TRBJ2-1 . 13 TRBV7-2 TRBD1 TGTGCCAGCAGCTGGGACAGGGGGAATGAGCAGTTCTTC CASSWDRGNEQFF
TRBJ2-1 . 12 TRBV4-2 . TGTGCCAGCAGCCCTCCCCCCGGGACTCCCCTCTTC CASSPPPGTPLF
TRBJ1-2 few 16 TRBV5-1 TRBD1 TGCGCCAGCAGCGCGCGGACAGGGGGCGGCGACTATGGCTACACCTTC CASSARTGGGDYGYTF
TRBJ2-7 . 14 TRBV5-5 . TGTGCCAGCAGCTTGTCCCCAGGGGCCTACGAGCAGTACTTC CASSLSPGAYEQYF
TRBJ1-5 . 15 TRBV6-4 TRBD1 TGTGCCAGCAGCTCCAAGGGGGCAGATTGGCAGCCCCAGCATTTT CASSSKGADWQPQHF
TRBJ2-2 once 16 TRBV27 TRBD2 TGTGCCAGCAGTTCTGCCTTAGCGGGAAGGGTCGGGGAGCTGTTTTTT CASSSALAGRVGELFF
TRBJ2-5 . 16 TRBV21-1 . TGTGCCAGCAGCAAACCCGACAGGGGGCATAATGAGACCCAGTACTTC CASSKPDRGHNETQYF
TRBJ2-6 . 18 TRBV27 TRBD2 TGTGCCAGCAGCCCCTGGGGAGGGGTTAGCTCTGGGGCCAACGTCCTGACTTTC CASSPWGGVSSGANVLTF
TRBJ2-3 . 18 TRBV28 TRBD2 TGTGCCAGCAGCCCCCCGCTCGGGGCGGGAGGATTGGTAGATACGCAGTATTTT CASSPPLGAGGLVDTQYF
TRBJ2-2 . 16 TRBV7-2 TRBD1 TGTGCCAGCAGCCGATGGACAGGGAGAAGCACCGGGGAGCTGTTTTTT CASSRWTGRSTGELFF
TRBJ2-5 . 14 TRBV7-9 . TGTGCCAGCAGGAATACGTGGGGGCGGGAGACCCAGTACTTC CASRNTWGRETQYF
TRBJ1-3 once 15 TRBV6-1 . TGTGCCAGCAGTGAAGTCCCAGGGACCGGAAACACCATATATTTT CASSEVPGTGNTIYF
TRBJ1-2 . 13 TRBV2 . TGTGCCAGCAGTGACCGGGGAAGCTATGGCTACACCTTC CASSDRGSYGYTF
TRBJ2-5 . 13 TRBV7-8 . TGTGCCAGCAGCCTTCCCTACCAAGAGACCCAGTACTTC CASSLPYQETQYF